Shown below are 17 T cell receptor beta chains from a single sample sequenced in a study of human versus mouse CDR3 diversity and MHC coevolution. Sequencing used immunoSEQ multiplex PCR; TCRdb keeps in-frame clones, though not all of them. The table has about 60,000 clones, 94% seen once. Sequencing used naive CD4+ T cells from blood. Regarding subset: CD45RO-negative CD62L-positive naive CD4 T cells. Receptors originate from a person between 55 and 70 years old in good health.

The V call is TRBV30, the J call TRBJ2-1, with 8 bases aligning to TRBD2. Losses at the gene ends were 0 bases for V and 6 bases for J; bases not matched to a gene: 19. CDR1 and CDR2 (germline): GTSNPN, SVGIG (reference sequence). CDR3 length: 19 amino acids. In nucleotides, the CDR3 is TGTGCCTGGAGTGTACCCCATGTCGCCGGGACTAGAGGGTGCAATGAGCAGTTCTTC. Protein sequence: CAWSVPHVAGTRGCNEQFF.

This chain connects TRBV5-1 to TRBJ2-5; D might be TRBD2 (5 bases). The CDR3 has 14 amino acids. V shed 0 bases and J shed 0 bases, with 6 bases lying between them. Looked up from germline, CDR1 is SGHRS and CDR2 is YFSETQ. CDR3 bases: TGCGCCAGCAGCTTGGGAGGGTACCAAGAGACCCAGTACTTC. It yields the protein CASSLGGYQETQYF. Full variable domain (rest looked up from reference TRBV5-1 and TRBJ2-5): KAGVTQTPRYLIKTRGQQVTLSCSPISGHRSVSWYQQTPGQGLQFLFEYFSETQRNKGNFPGRFSGRQFSNSRSEMNVSTLELGDSALYLCASSLGGYQETQYFGPGTRLLVL.

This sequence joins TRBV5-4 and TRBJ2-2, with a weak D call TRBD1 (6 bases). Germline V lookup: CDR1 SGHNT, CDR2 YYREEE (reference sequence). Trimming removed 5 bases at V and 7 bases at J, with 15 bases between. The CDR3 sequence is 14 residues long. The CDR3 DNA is TGTGCCAGCAGGATTGACAGGCAAAGCGGGGAGCTGTTTTTT. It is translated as CASRIDRQSGELFF.

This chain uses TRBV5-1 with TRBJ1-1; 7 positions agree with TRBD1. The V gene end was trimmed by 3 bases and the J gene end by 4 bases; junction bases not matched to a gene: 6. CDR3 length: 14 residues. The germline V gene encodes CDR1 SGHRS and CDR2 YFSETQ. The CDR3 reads CASSSTGFGTEAFF. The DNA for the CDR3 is TGCGCCAGCAGCTCGACAGGGTTTGGCACTGAAGCTTTCTTT.

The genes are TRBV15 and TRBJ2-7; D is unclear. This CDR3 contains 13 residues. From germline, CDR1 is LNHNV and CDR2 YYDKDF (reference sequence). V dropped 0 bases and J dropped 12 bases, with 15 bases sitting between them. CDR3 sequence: CATSRDLDQVPYF. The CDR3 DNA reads TGTGCCACCAGCAGAGATCTGGATCAGGTGCCGTACTTC.

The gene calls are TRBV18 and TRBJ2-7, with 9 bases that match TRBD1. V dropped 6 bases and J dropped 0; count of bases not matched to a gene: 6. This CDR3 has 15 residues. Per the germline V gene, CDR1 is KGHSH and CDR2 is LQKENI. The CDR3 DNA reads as TGTGCCAGCTCCCCAGGGACAGGGAGCTCCTACGAGCAGTACTTC. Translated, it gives CASSPGTGSSYEQYF.

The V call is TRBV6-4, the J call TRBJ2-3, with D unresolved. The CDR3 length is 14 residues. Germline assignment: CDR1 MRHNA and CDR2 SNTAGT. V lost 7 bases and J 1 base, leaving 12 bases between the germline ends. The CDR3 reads CASKKESGTDTQYF. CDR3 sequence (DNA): TGTGCCAGCAAGAAGGAGAGTGGCACAGATACGCAGTATTTT.

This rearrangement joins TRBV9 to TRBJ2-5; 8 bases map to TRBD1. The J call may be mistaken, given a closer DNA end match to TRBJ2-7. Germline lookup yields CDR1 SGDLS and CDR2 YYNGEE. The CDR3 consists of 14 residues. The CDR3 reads CASSVGQGNNEQYF. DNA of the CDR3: TGTGCCAGCAGCGTAGGACAGGGGAACAACGAGCAGTACTTC.

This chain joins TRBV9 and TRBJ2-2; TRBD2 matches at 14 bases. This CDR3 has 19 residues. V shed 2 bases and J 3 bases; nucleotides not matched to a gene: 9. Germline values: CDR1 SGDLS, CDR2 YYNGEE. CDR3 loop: CASSVELVGLAGDTGELFF. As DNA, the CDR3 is TGTGCCAGCAGCGTGGAGCTAGTGGGACTAGCGGGAGACACCGGGGAGCTGTTTTTT.

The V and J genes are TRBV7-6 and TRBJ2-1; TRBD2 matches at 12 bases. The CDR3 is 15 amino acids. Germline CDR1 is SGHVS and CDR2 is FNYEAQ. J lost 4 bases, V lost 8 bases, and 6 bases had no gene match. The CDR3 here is CASGLAGGGYNEQFF. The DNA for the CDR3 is TGTGCCAGCGGTCTAGCGGGAGGGGGATACAATGAGCAGTTCTTC.

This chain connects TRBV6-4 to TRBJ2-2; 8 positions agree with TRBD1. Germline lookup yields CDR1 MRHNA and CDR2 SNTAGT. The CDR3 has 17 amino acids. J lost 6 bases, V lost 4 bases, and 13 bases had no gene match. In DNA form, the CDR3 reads TGTGCCAGCAGTGCCACCAGGACAGGGTTTAACGCCGGGGAGCTGTTTTTT. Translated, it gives CASSATRTGFNAGELFF.

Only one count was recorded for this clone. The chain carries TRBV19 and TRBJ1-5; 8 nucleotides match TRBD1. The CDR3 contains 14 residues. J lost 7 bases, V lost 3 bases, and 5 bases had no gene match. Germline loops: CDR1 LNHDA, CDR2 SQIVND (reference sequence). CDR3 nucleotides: TGTGCCAGTAGTATTCCAGGGGGCGGCCAGCCCCAGCATTTT. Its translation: CASSIPGGGQPQHF.

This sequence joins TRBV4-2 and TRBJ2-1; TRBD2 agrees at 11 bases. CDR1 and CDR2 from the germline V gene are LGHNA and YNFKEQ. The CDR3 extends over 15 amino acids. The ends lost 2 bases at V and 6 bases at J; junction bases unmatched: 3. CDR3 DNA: TGTGCCAGCAGCCAAAGTACTAGCGGGAGCAATGAGCAGTTCTTC. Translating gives CASSQSTSGSNEQFF.

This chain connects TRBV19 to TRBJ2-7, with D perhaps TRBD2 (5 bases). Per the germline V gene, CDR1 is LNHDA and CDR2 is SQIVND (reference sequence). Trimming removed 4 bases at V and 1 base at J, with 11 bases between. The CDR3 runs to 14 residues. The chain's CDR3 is CASSTGRGSYEQYF. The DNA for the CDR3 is TGTGCCAGTAGTACGGGCCGAGGGTCCTACGAGCAGTACTTC.

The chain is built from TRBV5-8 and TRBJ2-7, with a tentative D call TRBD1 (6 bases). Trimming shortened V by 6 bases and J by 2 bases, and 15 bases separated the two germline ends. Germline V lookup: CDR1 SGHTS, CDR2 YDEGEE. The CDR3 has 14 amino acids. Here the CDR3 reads CASIRNRVTYEQYF. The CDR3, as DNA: TGTGCCAGCATCCGGAACAGGGTTACCTACGAGCAGTACTTC.

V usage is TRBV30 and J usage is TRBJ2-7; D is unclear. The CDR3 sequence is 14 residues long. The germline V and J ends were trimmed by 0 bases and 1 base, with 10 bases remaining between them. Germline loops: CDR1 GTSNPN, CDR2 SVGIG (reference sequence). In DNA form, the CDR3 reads TGTGCCTGGAGTGTCACATCCCTTTCCTACGAGCAGTACTTC. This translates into CAWSVTSLSYEQYF. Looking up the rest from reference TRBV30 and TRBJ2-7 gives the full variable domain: SQTIHQWPATLVQPVGSPLSLECTVEGTSNPNLYWYRQAAGRGLQLLFYSVGIGQISSEVPQNLSASRPQDRQFILSSKKLLLSDSGFYLCAWSVTSLSYEQYFGPGTRLTVT.

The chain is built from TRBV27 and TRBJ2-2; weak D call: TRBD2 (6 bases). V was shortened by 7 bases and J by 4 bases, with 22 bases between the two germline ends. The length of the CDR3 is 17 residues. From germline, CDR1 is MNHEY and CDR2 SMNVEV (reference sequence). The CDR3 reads CASNPGERVSGTGELFF. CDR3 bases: TGTGCCAGCAACCCGGGGGAGAGGGTTTCGGGCACCGGGGAGCTGTTTTTT.